This T cell receptor (beta chain) was documented in a study of T cell responses to AZD1222 COVID-19 vaccine. General study points: There were vaccine-associated CD4 TCRs across spike, dominant at 160-218 and 743-854. Nearly half of the spike-specific TCRs reportedly recognize variant regions that carry no mutations.

This table comes from immunoSEQ multiplex PCR, and its TCRdb copy is limited to in-frame clones, with some not included. In the table there are more than 95,000 clones, 80% to 90% of which are singletons. The CDR3 covers 14 residues. Germline CDR1 is SGHAT and CDR2 is FQNNGV. Trimming removed 2 bases from V and 7 bases from J, with 14 bases in between. Details on this clone: Its specificity is unknown.

Material: peripheral blood, obtained on day 0 of MenACWY control vaccination. This receptor was taken from an adult in good health. This chain connects TRBV11-2 to TRBJ2-5; tentative D call: TRBD2 (7 bases). The CDR3 spells CASSLRRGALTQYF. The CDR3 nucleotides are TGTGCCAGCAGCTTAAGACGGGGGGCCCTGACCCAGTACTTC.